Included here is one T cell receptor beta chain sequence, with context. As processed by the authors: Using reference gene primer amplification, nucleated cell counts were estimated. Repertoires were generated with immunoSEQ multiplex PCR, while TCRdb's copy carries only in-frame clones and drops some. Clonal size and the V and J genes are those of that table, whereas D and trimming came from the DNA. The sample includes 75,000 to 100,000 clones, approximately 86% of them seen just once. These data come from a study of blood T cell repertoires in COVID-19. Whole-study context: The origin of the acute and convalescent COVID-19 samples was the United States, Italy and Spain. The analysed material was cDNA or gDNA that came from T cells, B-cell-depleted T cells, or PBMCs.

In germline, CDR1 is SGHTS, CDR2 YDEGEE. Trimming stripped 1 base from V and 2 bases from J, with 19 bases between. The CDR3 has 18 amino acids. V usage is TRBV5-8 and J usage is TRBJ1-5; tentative D call: TRBD1 (6 bases). This clonotype originated in a man older than 75 with acute or convalescent COVID-19. The sample comprised peripheral blood. The CDR3 bases are TGTGCCAGCAGCTTGCTTCTCACAGGGTTTGGCGGCAATCAGCCCCAGCATTTT. Translation gives CASSLLLTGFGGNQPQHF.